A selection of T cell receptor beta chains follows, all from one sample in a study of early T cells in non-severe SARS-CoV-2 infection. TCRdb reprocessed the 5' RACE reads via MiXCR and lists one record per CDR3 protein. Among some 40,000 distinct CDR3 sequences listed, more than 4.5% were seen once. Sequences were derived from whole blood, sampled at baseline. The source of these receptors is an adult who was a healthcare worker with PCR-confirmed SARS-CoV-2 infection or an uninfected control (not recorded which). CDR3s include the opening cysteine and the closing phenylalanine or tryptophan. The D gene is left open where the match is weak. Not all rows give a size; the values are once, few, many and, for expanded clones, a class.

v_call: TRBV10-1
d_call: .
j_call: TRBJ1-6
clone_size: many
cdr3_nt: TGCGCCAGCAGTGATTTGGCAGCCATGAATAATTCACCCCTCCACTTT
cdr3_aa: CASSDLAAMNNSPLHF

v_call: TRBV29-1
d_call: TRBD2
j_call: TRBJ2-2
clone_size: many
cdr3_nt: TGCAGCGTTGATGCTAGCGGGAGTTCCGGGGAGCTGTTTTTT
cdr3_aa: CSVDASGSSGELFF

v_call: TRBV4-3
d_call: .
j_call: TRBJ1-1
clone_size: many
cdr3_nt: TGCGCCAGCAGCCAAGGTCTGTTGGTAGCTCCTGAAGCTTTCTTT
cdr3_aa: CASSQGLLVAPEAFF

v_call: TRBV12-3/TRBV12-4
d_call: .
j_call: TRBJ2-7
clone_size: many
cdr3_nt: TGTGCCAGCAGTTTACCCACCGCAGGGCAGTACTTC
cdr3_aa: CASSLPTAGQYF

v_call: TRBV5-5
d_call: .
j_call: TRBJ2-2
clone_size: .
cdr3_nt: TGTGCCAGCAGCTCCCTAGCGAATAAGGACACCGGGGAGCTGTTTTTT
cdr3_aa: CASSSLANKDTGELFF

v_call: TRBV5-1
d_call: .
j_call: TRBJ2-1
clone_size: many
cdr3_nt: TGCGCCAGCAGCTTGTTCGCACAGCAAAATGAGCAGTTCTTC
cdr3_aa: CASSLFAQQNEQFF

v_call: TRBV13
d_call: .
j_call: TRBJ2-1
clone_size: many
cdr3_nt: TGTGCCAGCAGCTTTAGGGTTAGCTCCTACAATGAGCAGTTCTTC
cdr3_aa: CASSFRVSSYNEQFF

v_call: TRBV6-1
d_call: .
j_call: TRBJ1-1
clone_size: many
cdr3_nt: TGTGCCAGCAGCCCTTTGGGGCCCACTGAAGCTTTCTTT
cdr3_aa: CASSPLGPTEAFF

v_call: TRBV10-3
d_call: .
j_call: TRBJ2-5
clone_size: many
cdr3_nt: TGTGCCATCCGGGGGACTGCCCAAGAGACCCAGTACTTC
cdr3_aa: CAIRGTAQETQYF

v_call: TRBV7-8
d_call: TRBD1
j_call: TRBJ2-3
clone_size: many
cdr3_nt: TGTGCCAGCAGCTTCGCCCTCAAACCGGGACAGGGGGCCAGGGATACGCAGTATTTT
cdr3_aa: CASSFALKPGQGARDTQYF

v_call: TRBV7-8
d_call: .
j_call: TRBJ2-1
clone_size: many
cdr3_nt: TGTGCCAGCAGCAGGACCGGGACCGGTTACAATGAGCAGTTCTTC
cdr3_aa: CASSRTGTGYNEQFF

v_call: TRBV6-6
d_call: TRBD1
j_call: TRBJ1-6
clone_size: few
cdr3_nt: TGTGCCAGCAGTGCGGGACAGGGGGGCTCTTCACCCCTCCACTTT
cdr3_aa: CASSAGQGGSSPLHF

v_call: TRBV29-1
d_call: .
j_call: TRBJ1-1
clone_size: many
cdr3_nt: TGCAGCGTTGCAAGGGCCCGGAACACTGAAGCTTTCTTT
cdr3_aa: CSVARARNTEAFF

v_call: TRBV11-2
d_call: .
j_call: TRBJ2-7
clone_size: few
cdr3_nt: TGTGCCAGCAGCTTTAGGGGCGGGTACGAGCAGTACTTC
cdr3_aa: CASSFRGGYEQYF

v_call: TRBV20-1
d_call: .
j_call: TRBJ2-7
clone_size: many
cdr3_nt: TGCAGTGCCCGCCGAGGGGGGGCGACCTACGAGCAGTACTTC
cdr3_aa: CSARRGGATYEQYF

v_call: TRBV29-1
d_call: .
j_call: TRBJ1-2
clone_size: many
cdr3_nt: TGCAGCGTTGAAGATCGGCCGAGACACCCCTATGGCTACACCTTC
cdr3_aa: CSVEDRPRHPYGYTF

v_call: TRBV19
d_call: TRBD1
j_call: TRBJ2-1
clone_size: many
cdr3_nt: TGTGCCAGTACCGAGGGGGCCAGCCCCTACAATGAGCAGTTCTTC
cdr3_aa: CASTEGASPYNEQFF

v_call: TRBV6-1
d_call: .
j_call: TRBJ1-2
clone_size: .
cdr3_nt: TGTGCCAGCAGTGCGACAAACCGCCGTTATGGCTACACCTTC
cdr3_aa: CASSATNRRYGYTF

v_call: TRBV28
d_call: TRBD1
j_call: TRBJ1-5
clone_size: few
cdr3_nt: TGTGCCAGCAGTTCGATACAGGGGGCCTCGAAGCCCCAGCATTTT
cdr3_aa: CASSSIQGASKPQHF

v_call: TRBV20-1
d_call: TRBD1
j_call: TRBJ1-5
clone_size: many
cdr3_nt: TGCAGTGCTACCAGGGACAGGGGGTATAGCAATCAGCCCCAGCATTTT
cdr3_aa: CSATRDRGYSNQPQHF

v_call: TRBV5-1
d_call: .
j_call: TRBJ2-3
clone_size: .
cdr3_nt: TGCGCCAGCAGCTTGAGCCTCATCGATCCGATTACGCAGTATTTT
cdr3_aa: CASSLSLIDPITQYF

v_call: TRBV12-3/TRBV12-4
d_call: .
j_call: TRBJ1-1
clone_size: many
cdr3_nt: TGTGCCAGCAGTCTTCCCAAGGGCCCCCTAATGAACACTGAAGCTTTCTTT
cdr3_aa: CASSLPKGPLMNTEAFF

v_call: TRBV6-6
d_call: .
j_call: TRBJ2-1
clone_size: many
cdr3_nt: TGTGCCAGCAGTTACGGTGTGGCGAGCGAGCCCTACAATGAGCAGTTCTTC
cdr3_aa: CASSYGVASEPYNEQFF

v_call: TRBV28
d_call: TRBD2
j_call: TRBJ2-5
clone_size: many
cdr3_nt: TGTGCCAGCAGTTTGACTAGCGGAGGCCAAGAGACCCAGTACTTC
cdr3_aa: CASSLTSGGQETQYF

v_call: TRBV7-2
d_call: TRBD2
j_call: TRBJ2-3
clone_size: many
cdr3_nt: TGTGCCAGCAGCTTAGCCACGACTAGCGCGACAGATACGCAGTATTTT
cdr3_aa: CASSLATTSATDTQYF

v_call: TRBV4-3
d_call: TRBD1
j_call: TRBJ2-1
clone_size: many
cdr3_nt: TGCGCCAGCAGCCCCTACAGACAGGGATCCTACAATGAGCAGTTCTTC
cdr3_aa: CASSPYRQGSYNEQFF

v_call: TRBV6-5
d_call: .
j_call: TRBJ2-6
clone_size: few
cdr3_nt: TGTGCCAGCAGTTCTTTCTCTGGGGCCAACGTCCTGACTTTC
cdr3_aa: CASSSFSGANVLTF

v_call: TRBV11-3
d_call: .
j_call: TRBJ2-1
clone_size: many
cdr3_nt: TGTGCCAGCAGCTTGGGCACCCGCTCCTACAATGAGCAGTTCTTC
cdr3_aa: CASSLGTRSYNEQFF

v_call: TRBV18
d_call: TRBD2
j_call: TRBJ2-3
clone_size: many
cdr3_nt: TGTGCCAGCTCAATCAGCGGGACTAGCACAGATACGCAGTATTTT
cdr3_aa: CASSISGTSTDTQYF

v_call: TRBV28
d_call: .
j_call: TRBJ1-2
clone_size: many
cdr3_nt: TGTGCCAGCAGCCCGTTTGTCGGAAGAATTGTTGGCTACACCTTC
cdr3_aa: CASSPFVGRIVGYTF

v_call: TRBV20-1
d_call: .
j_call: TRBJ1-1
clone_size: few
cdr3_nt: TGCAGTGCTAGAGGGCAGGTCCCCACTGAAGCTTTCTTT
cdr3_aa: CSARGQVPTEAFF

v_call: TRBV6-4
d_call: TRBD2
j_call: TRBJ2-5
clone_size: .
cdr3_nt: TGTGCCAGCTCTAGATGGGGACTAGCGAAAGAGACCCAGTACTTC
cdr3_aa: CASSRWGLAKETQYF

v_call: TRBV9
d_call: .
j_call: TRBJ1-1
clone_size: .
cdr3_nt: TGTGCCAGCAGCGTAAGCCGGAACACTGAAGCTTTCTTT
cdr3_aa: CASSVSRNTEAFF

v_call: TRBV2
d_call: .
j_call: TRBJ2-1
clone_size: many
cdr3_nt: TGTGCCAGCAGTGTTCACCACAATGAGCAGTTCTTC
cdr3_aa: CASSVHHNEQFF

v_call: TRBV20-1
d_call: TRBD1
j_call: TRBJ1-5
clone_size: many
cdr3_nt: TGCAGTGCGCGAGGGACAGAGGGGCATCAGCCCCAGCATTTT
cdr3_aa: CSARGTEGHQPQHF

v_call: TRBV19
d_call: .
j_call: TRBJ2-1
clone_size: many
cdr3_nt: TGTGCCAGTAGCCAGGGGACCACAATCAATGAGCAGTTCTTC
cdr3_aa: CASSQGTTINEQFF

v_call: TRBV27
d_call: .
j_call: TRBJ2-1
clone_size: many
cdr3_nt: TGTGCCAGCAGTTTAGGAGCTGACGAGCAGTTCTTC
cdr3_aa: CASSLGADEQFF

v_call: TRBV21-1
d_call: .
j_call: TRBJ2-1
clone_size: few
cdr3_nt: TGTGCCGCAGGGACTACCTGCAATGAGCAGTTCTTC
cdr3_aa: CAAGTTCNEQFF

v_call: TRBV6-5
d_call: TRBD2
j_call: TRBJ2-1
clone_size: many
cdr3_nt: TGTGCCAGCAGTCCGCTCTTAGGCGGGAGGGAAAACAATGAGCAGTTCTTC
cdr3_aa: CASSPLLGGRENNEQFF

v_call: TRBV6-2/TRBV6-3
d_call: .
j_call: TRBJ1-2
clone_size: many
cdr3_nt: TGTGCCAGCAAGGAGGAAACTAACTATGGCTACACCTTC
cdr3_aa: CASKEETNYGYTF

v_call: TRBV30
d_call: TRBD1
j_call: TRBJ2-7
clone_size: many
cdr3_nt: TGTGCCTGGAGTGGGAGTGGGACAGGGGAGGAAGAGCAGTACTTC
cdr3_aa: CAWSGSGTGEEEQYF

v_call: TRBV19
d_call: TRBD1
j_call: TRBJ2-1
clone_size: many
cdr3_nt: TGTGCCAGTAGTATAACAGGGGCACGCGAGCAGTTCTTC
cdr3_aa: CASSITGAREQFF

v_call: TRBV4-3
d_call: .
j_call: TRBJ2-2
clone_size: many
cdr3_nt: TGCGCCAGCAGCTGGACAGAGAACACCGGGGAGCTGTTTTTT
cdr3_aa: CASSWTENTGELFF

v_call: TRBV29-1
d_call: TRBD1
j_call: TRBJ2-3
clone_size: many
cdr3_nt: TGCAGCGTTGGCCCGTCAGGGGGCGTCTCAGATACGCAGTATTTT
cdr3_aa: CSVGPSGGVSDTQYF

v_call: TRBV7-9
d_call: .
j_call: TRBJ1-1
clone_size: many
cdr3_nt: TGTGCCAGCAGCTTAAGGGTCGATGAAGCTTTCTTT
cdr3_aa: CASSLRVDEAFF

v_call: TRBV5-1
d_call: .
j_call: TRBJ2-7
clone_size: many
cdr3_nt: TGCGCCAGCAGGGGGGATCGAGAGCAGTACTTC
cdr3_aa: CASRGDREQYF

v_call: TRBV20-1
d_call: TRBD2
j_call: TRBJ2-3
clone_size: .
cdr3_nt: TGCAGTGCTAGAGGGCCTGGGACTAGTCGGGATCCAGATACGCAGTATTTT
cdr3_aa: CSARGPGTSRDPDTQYF

v_call: TRBV19
d_call: TRBD2
j_call: TRBJ2-1
clone_size: few
cdr3_nt: TGTGCCAGTACCCATAGCGGGTTACTCAGCAATGAGCAGTTCTTC
cdr3_aa: CASTHSGLLSNEQFF

v_call: TRBV7-7
d_call: .
j_call: TRBJ2-2
clone_size: many
cdr3_nt: TGTGCTAGCAGCCGGACTGCGGAGAACACCGGGGAGCTGTTTTTT
cdr3_aa: CASSRTAENTGELFF

v_call: TRBV7-9
d_call: TRBD2
j_call: TRBJ2-3
clone_size: few
cdr3_nt: TGTGCCAGCAGCTTCCGGGAGGCCGCCGAGCTGAGTACGCAGTATTTT
cdr3_aa: CASSFREAAELSTQYF

v_call: TRBV7-6
d_call: .
j_call: TRBJ2-5
clone_size: many
cdr3_nt: TGTGCCAGCAGCTTAGCCCAAGAGACCCAGTACTTC
cdr3_aa: CASSLAQETQYF